This T cell receptor (beta chain) was obtained from a study of cytomegalovirus exposure and HLA in healthy donors. Study-level findings and limits: Later work associated fewer than 20,000 TCR beta sequences with HLA alleles at 0.05 false discovery rate.

13 Jbeta primers and 60 Vbeta primers were used for the PCR. TCRdb's table, derived via immunoSEQ multiplex PCR, lists solely in-frame clones and lacks some. This sample carries some 120,000 clones, 80% of them seen once, and the ten largest clones take approximately 9%. Remarks on this clone: What it binds is not known.

The CDR3 totals 15 residues. J lost 0 bases, V lost 8 bases, and 3 bases had no gene match. Germline values: CDR1 MDHEN, CDR2 SYDVKM. The specimen sequenced was PBMCs. The rearrangement links TRBV28 to TRBJ2-7; 14 bases agree with TRBD2. The clonotype comes from a man aged 25 to 40 in good health and CMV-seropositive. CDR3 nucleotide sequence: TGTGCCAGCGGGACTAGCGGGGGACTCTCCTACGAGCAGTACTTC. Its translation: CASGTSGGLSYEQYF. The full variable domain, completed using reference TRBV28 and TRBJ2-7, is DVKVTQSSRYLVKRTGEKVFLECVQDMDHENMFWYRQDPGLGLRLIYFSYDVKMKEKGDIPEGYSVSREKKERFSLILESASTNQTSMYLCASGTSGGLSYEQYFGPGTRLTVT.